The clone carrying this T cell receptor beta chain was observed at least ten times. The target antigen is unknown. Uncontrolled infection, other autoimmune disease, pregnancy or lactation excluded patients. The blood was taken when hyperthyroidism was first diagnosed, before any ophthalmopathy symptoms showed up. The CDR3 runs to 12 residues. With 7 bases clipped from V and 5 bases from J, the junction kept 4 bases outside the gene matches. CDR1 and CDR2 (germline): MDHEN, SYDVKM. RNA transcripts provided the source from which TCR beta CDR3 regions were amplified. Researchers ran a first-round RT-PCR on the TCR CDR3 using the HTBI primer set. TCRdb re-called the multiplex PCR reads with MiXCR, one entry per CDR3 protein. Here the sample spans under 400,000 distinct CDR3 sequences, approximately 14% being singletons. The sample is drawn from a study of T cells in Graves' hyperthyroidism and ophthalmopathy. Study-level information: Blood was drawn when the patient was first diagnosed and still untreated.

Findings and caveats of the study: Blood shared most expanded thyroid clonotypes above 0.001.

The chain is built from TRBV28 and TRBJ2-5; 7 nucleotides line up with TRBD2. This receptor was identified in a young woman with Graves' hyperthyroidism that later progressed to Graves' ophthalmopathy. Material: blood. CDR3 amino acids: CASKRGTETQYF. CDR3 DNA sequence: TGTGCCAGCAAGCGGGGAACGGAGACCCAGTACTTC.